These 28 T cell receptor beta chains originate from one sample sequenced in a study of T cells in Graves' hyperthyroidism and ophthalmopathy. Researchers took RNA transcripts and amplified the TCR beta CDR3 regions from them. The HTBI primer set was used in a first-round RT-PCR of the TCR CDR3. MiXCR, run by TCRdb on the multiplex PCR reads, gives a single entry per CDR3 protein. In the table there are about 260,000 distinct CDR3 sequences, less than 30% of which are singletons. Material: blood. The source of these receptors is a man in his forties with Graves' hyperthyroidism that later progressed to Graves' ophthalmopathy.

This clonotype was seen ten or more times. The rearrangement uses TRBV24-1 and TRBJ2-7; D might be TRBD1 (5 bases). The CDR3 has 14 residues. The V end lost 4 bases, the J end lost 1 base, and 10 bases lay between the germline ends. Per germline, CDR1 KGHDR and CDR2 SFDVKD. The CDR3 DNA follows: TGTGCCACCAGTGACCCTGACAGATCCTACGAGCAGTACTTC. This gives the protein CATSDPDRSYEQYF.

This clonotype was counted many times. As DNA, the CDR3 is TGCAGCGTTGAAGGGAATACTTACGAGCAGTACTTC. Encoded protein: CSVEGNTYEQYF. This chain links TRBV29-1 with TRBJ2-7; no firm D call. The CDR3 is 12 amino acids. Per the germline V gene, CDR1 is SQVTM and CDR2 is ANQGSEA. The V and J ends lost 1 base and 4 bases respectively, with 8 bases between them.

This clonotype has a count of ten or more. This chain links TRBV12-3 or TRBV12-4 with TRBJ1-1, with a weak D call TRBD1 (6 bases). CDR3 size: 13 residues. V lost 5 bases to trimming and J lost 12 bases, with 19 bases between them. The CDR3 protein is CASSPGVPHVSFF. CDR3 coding DNA: TGTGCCAGCAGTCCAGGGGTCCCCCATGTCTCTTTCTTT.

The chain joins TRBV6-1 to TRBJ2-5; D gene unclear. CDR1 and CDR2 from the germline V gene are MNHNS and SASEGT. V lost 1 base, J lost 5 bases, and 11 bases lay in between. The CDR3 extends over 14 amino acids. CDR3 residues: CASSEVATTETQYF. CDR3 in DNA: TGTGCCAGCAGTGAAGTAGCTACAACGGAGACCCAGTACTTC.

In its sample, this clonotype was seen many times. The rearrangement uses TRBV10-1 and TRBJ2-6; D may be TRBD2 (7 bases). Trimming removed 6 bases from V and 2 bases from J, with 20 bases in between. The CDR3 loop spans 18 amino acids. The V gene's germline CDR1 is WNHNN and CDR2 SYGVQD (reference sequence). The CDR3 sequence is CASRTEWGGGAGANVLTF. The CDR3 DNA follows: TGCGCCAGCAGGACCGAGTGGGGGGGGGGCGCTGGGGCCAACGTCCTGACTTTC.

V and J are TRBV4-1 and TRBJ2-2; no clear D. The V gene lost 1 base and the J gene lost 4 bases, with 19 bases spanning the gap. Germline V gene lookup returns CDR1 MGHRA and CDR2 YSYEKL. This CDR3 region has 18 residues. The CDR3 DNA follows: TGCGCCAGCAGCCAAGGTTCAGTTGCGGCCCCGGTCACCGGGGAGCTGTTTTTT. Residues: CASSQGSVAAPVTGELFF.

This clonotype was found many times. The rearrangement links TRBV28 to TRBJ2-4; 13 bases are a match to TRBD2. This CDR3 is built from 16 residues. CDR1 MDHEN and CDR2 SYDVKM come from the germline V gene. J lost 7 bases, V lost 6 bases, and 9 bases had no gene match. CDR3: CASSPWTSGSRNIQYF. The CDR3 DNA reads TGTGCCAGCAGCCCTTGGACTAGCGGGAGTAGGAACATTCAGTACTTC.

This clonotype was counted many times. The V call is TRBV6-1, the J call TRBJ2-5, with 9 nucleotides matching TRBD2. Trimming cost V 2 bases and J 2 bases; bases outside gene matches: 6. The CDR3 contains 16 residues. Germline CDR1 reads MNHNS; CDR2 reads SASEGT. For the CDR3, the DNA is TGTGCCAGCAGTGAACAACTAGCGGGTGCGCAAGAGACCCAGTACTTC. This encodes CASSEQLAGAQETQYF.

This clonotype was seen ten or more times. The V and J genes are TRBV30 and TRBJ1-3, with unresolved D. V gave up 6 bases and J gave up 0 bases, with 18 bases separating them. The CDR3 extends over 16 amino acids. Germline V lookup: CDR1 GTSNPN, CDR2 SVGIG (reference sequence). The CDR3, as DNA: TGTGCCTGTACCCACGGATGGCGCAGCTCTGGAAACACCATATATTTT. Translating it yields CACTHGWRSSGNTIYF.

This clonotype was detected ten times or more. The chain is built from TRBV12-3 or TRBV12-4 and TRBJ1-5, with TRBD1 as a possible D gene (6 bases). V was cut by 5 bases and J by 6 bases, with 14 bases left in between. The CDR3 consists of 14 residues. CDR3 region: CASSVQGKSQPQHF. The DNA for the CDR3 is TGTGCCAGCAGTGTACAGGGAAAGTCTCAGCCCCAGCATTTT.

In its sample, this clonotype was seen many times. In nucleotides, the CDR3 is TGTGCCAGCAGCCGTGTGGGTATCAGCGGGGGCCCCTCCTACGAGCAGTACTTC. Its translation: CASSRVGISGGPSYEQYF. V usage is TRBV11-2 and J usage is TRBJ2-7; 8 nucleotides align to TRBD2. This CDR3 contains 18 residues. V dropped 5 bases and J dropped 0; count of bases not matched to a gene: 15. CDR1 is SGHAT, CDR2 FQNNGV, per germline.

Ten or more counts support this clonotype. The CDR3 is CSARVPSGYGYTF. The CDR3 DNA reads TGCAGTGCTAGGGTGCCTTCGGGATATGGCTACACCTTC. This sequence joins TRBV20-1 and TRBJ1-2; no definite D call. The CDR3 loop spans 13 amino acids. V dropped 3 bases and J dropped 5 bases, with 13 bases sitting between them. Germline V gene sequence: CDR1 DFQATT, CDR2 SNEGSKA (reference sequence).

The chain couples TRBV15 to TRBJ2-7, with D unclear. The CDR3 totals 14 residues. Germline V CDR1 and CDR2: LNHNV, YYDKDF (reference sequence). V dropped 1 base and J dropped 5 bases, with 12 bases sitting between them. The CDR3 reads CATSRAASLDEQYF. CDR3 DNA: TGTGCCACCAGCAGAGCGGCAAGTCTCGACGAGCAGTACTTC.

In this sample, this clonotype turned up many times. The chain combines TRBV5-4 with TRBJ1-1; D is uncertain. The CDR3 extends over 12 amino acids. Germline CDR1 is SGHNT and CDR2 is YYREEE (reference sequence). Deletions cut 2 bases from V and 7 bases from J, with 9 bases between. The CDR3 loop is CASSFSSGEAFF. CDR3 nucleotides: TGTGCCAGCAGCTTTTCTTCGGGTGAAGCTTTCTTT.

In its sample, this clonotype was seen many times. This rearrangement joins TRBV6-2 or TRBV6-3 to TRBJ1-2, with a weak D call TRBD1 (5 bases). Germline CDR1 and CDR2: MNHEY and SVGEGT. V was cut by 2 bases and J by 7 bases, with 11 bases left in between. The CDR3 loop spans 13 amino acids. CDR3 sequence reads: CASSYEGIGGYTF. The CDR3 region has the DNA TGTGCCAGCAGTTACGAGGGGATTGGTGGCTACACCTTC.

This clonotype appeared a few times. This rearrangement joins TRBV6-1 to TRBJ1-5; D is possibly TRBD1 (6 bases). V shed 6 bases and J shed 6 bases, with 15 bases lying between them. The CDR3 runs to 14 residues. Germline assignment: CDR1 MNHNS and CDR2 SASEGT. CDR3 region: CASRNREVGQPQHF. The CDR3 nucleotides read TGTGCCAGCAGAAACAGGGAGGTGGGTCAGCCCCAGCATTTT.

On this clonotype: Given a much more abundant clone one base away, this may be a read error. V usage is TRBV4-2 and J usage is TRBJ1-2; no definite D call. The CDR3 runs 15 residues. CDR1 is LGHNA, CDR2 YNFKEQ, per germline. CDR3 sequence reads: CTSSHLRTENYGYTF. The CDR3 bases are TGTACCAGCAGCCACCTCCGGACTGAAAACTATGGCTACACCTTC.

This clonotype was seen repeatedly, ten times or more. This chain joins TRBV6-5 and TRBJ1-2, with 8 bases matching TRBD1. The V segment lost 2 bases and the J segment 8 bases; nucleotides outside the gene matches: 10. The CDR3 runs 15 residues. The germline V gene encodes CDR1 MNHEY and CDR2 SVGAGI. The CDR3 spells CASSYAETGDGGYTF. In DNA, the CDR3 is TGTGCCAGCAGTTACGCGGAGACAGGGGATGGCGGCTACACCTTC.

The chain couples TRBV20-1 to TRBJ2-5, with 10 bases fitting TRBD2. Trimming removed 6 bases from V and 7 bases from J; junction bases left unmatched: 11. In germline, CDR1 is DFQATT, CDR2 SNEGSKA (reference sequence). The CDR3 runs to 14 residues. Here the CDR3 reads CSAPETSGTMTQYF. CDR3 bases: TGCAGTGCGCCCGAAACTAGCGGGACTATGACCCAGTACTTC.

The table lists this clonotype with many counts. The chain recombines TRBV24-1 with TRBJ1-5; D unclear. CDR3 length: 12 residues. CDR1 is KGHDR and CDR2 is SFDVKD in the germline V gene. The V end lost 7 bases, the J end lost 3 bases, and 6 bases lay between the germline ends. The CDR3 nucleotides read TGTGCCACCAGACAGATCAATCAGCCCCAGCATTTT. It is translated as CATRQINQPQHF.

This clonotype was counted many times. This chain links TRBV7-9 with TRBJ2-6; tentatively, D is TRBD1 or TRBD2 (5 bases each). The V and J ends lost 5 bases and 9 bases respectively, with 14 bases between them. There are 14 residues in the CDR3. Germline V gives CDR1 SEHNR, CDR2 FQNEAQ (reference sequence). The CDR3 sequence: CASSGDGPHNVLTF. The CDR3, as DNA: TGTGCCAGCAGCGGGGACGGACCCCACAACGTCCTGACTTTC.

The genes are TRBV6-5 and TRBJ2-7; 8 nucleotides line up with TRBD1. Germline CDR1 and CDR2: MNHEY and SVGAGI. The CDR3 is 15 amino acids. The ends lost 1 base at V and 9 bases at J; junction bases unmatched: 11. CDR3 loop: CASSYFQGAQSRQYF. CDR3 DNA sequence: TGTGCCAGCAGTTACTTCCAGGGGGCTCAATCTCGGCAGTACTTC.

This clonotype was found many times. The chain joins TRBV11-2 to TRBJ2-7; tentatively, D is TRBD2 (5 bases). Germline-derived CDR1 and CDR2 are SGHAT and FQNNGV. The germline V and J ends were trimmed by 5 bases and 2 bases, with 10 bases remaining between them. The CDR3 totals 13 residues. CDR3 DNA sequence: TGTGCCAGCAGCACCCGGGAAGCCTACGAGCAGTACTTC. Protein: CASSTREAYEQYF.

V usage is TRBV2 and J usage is TRBJ2-7, with D tentatively TRBD1 (6 bases). V dropped 5 bases and J dropped 4 bases, with 15 bases sitting between them. This CDR3 region has 14 residues. In germline, CDR1 is SNHLY, CDR2 FYNNEI. CDR3 protein: CASSLQGRAYEQYF. The CDR3 nucleotides read TGTGCCAGCAGTTTACAGGGCCGGGCTTACGAGCAGTACTTC.

This clonotype showed up many times. The chain couples TRBV7-9 to TRBJ2-7; no definite D call. V lost 6 bases to trimming and J lost 3 bases, with 18 bases between them. CDR1 and CDR2 from the germline V gene are SEHNR and FQNEAQ (reference sequence). This CDR3 region has 15 residues. The CDR3 is CASSPGMADFYEQYF. DNA of the CDR3: TGTGCCAGCAGTCCCGGAATGGCGGATTTCTACGAGCAGTACTTC.

The table lists this clonotype with many counts. CDR3 sequence reads: CASSILGQGVDYEQYF. The CDR3 DNA follows: TGTGCCAGTAGTATACTGGGACAGGGTGTTGACTACGAGCAGTACTTC. The gene calls are TRBV19 and TRBJ2-7; TRBD1 agrees at 9 bases. This CDR3 is built from 16 residues. Trimming cost V 2 bases and J 3 bases; bases outside gene matches: 8. Germline CDR1 is LNHDA and CDR2 is SQIVND (reference sequence). Drawing the rest from reference TRBV19 and TRBJ2-7, the complete variable domain is DGGITQSPKYLFRKEGQNVTLSCEQNLNHDAMYWYRQDPGQGLRLIYYSQIVNDFQKGDIAEGYSVSREKKESFPLTVTSAQKNPTAFYLCASSILGQGVDYEQYFGPGTRLTVT.

The CDR3, as DNA: TGTGCCAGCAGCCCTCAAGGGGACGGTTCCTACGAGCAGTACTTC. It is translated as CASSPQGDGSYEQYF. The gene calls are TRBV7-3 and TRBJ2-7; D is perhaps TRBD1 or TRBD2 (5 bases each). V shed 5 bases and J shed 1 base, with 15 bases lying between them. The CDR3 sequence is 15 residues long. CDR1 and CDR2 (germline): SGHTA, FQGTGA.

This clonotype appeared many times. Here the CDR3 reads CATSDGDRGLNQPQHF. DNA for the CDR3: TGTGCCACCAGTGATGGAGACAGGGGGCTAAATCAGCCCCAGCATTTT. The chain carries TRBV24-1 and TRBJ1-5; TRBD1 aligns across 10 bases. Germline V CDR1 and CDR2: KGHDR, SFDVKD. The CDR3 has 16 residues. V gave up 3 bases and J gave up 4 bases; unmatched junction bases: 5.